Below, 22 T cell receptor beta chains from the same sample are listed, as sequenced in a study of PD-1 blockade in classical Hodgkin lymphoma. Time point given: newly diagnosed, previously untreated cHL patient sample. From thawed PBMCs, CD8+ T cells were isolated by magnetic negative selection. Sequenced by immunoSEQ multiplex PCR; TCRdb stores in-frame clones only, minus some. The table includes around 23,000 clones, around nine tenths detected once. Sequencing was carried out using CD8+ T cells from blood. These receptors all come from a human donor with classical Hodgkin lymphoma.

This chain joins TRBV5-1 and TRBJ2-5; D possibly corresponds to TRBD1 (6 bases). The CDR3 is 15 residues long. Germline values: CDR1 SGHRS, CDR2 YFSETQ. V lost 0 bases, J lost 1 base, and 10 bases lay in between. The CDR3 nucleotides read TGCGCCAGCAGCTTGGAGGGGACACCCCAAGAGACCCAGTACTTC. Its protein is CASSLEGTPQETQYF.

V and J are TRBV5-6 and TRBJ1-1; 7 bases agree with TRBD1. The V and J ends lost 0 bases and 2 bases, in that order; junction bases with no gene match: 1. CDR3 length: 14 amino acids. The germline CDR1 and CDR2 sequences are SGHDT and YYEEEE. Here the CDR3 reads CASSLAGGNTEAFF. In nucleotides, the CDR3 is TGTGCCAGCAGCTTGGCAGGGGGAAACACTGAAGCTTTCTTT.

The CDR3 spells CASSPRGGETQYF. The CDR3, as DNA: TGTGCCAGCAGCCCCCGGGGAGGAGAGACCCAGTACTTC. V gene TRBV7-9 combines with J gene TRBJ2-5; perhaps TRBD2 as D (6 bases). The V and J ends lost 5 bases and 4 bases respectively, with 11 bases between them. Per the germline V gene, CDR1 is SEHNR and CDR2 is FQNEAQ (reference sequence). The CDR3 covers 13 residues.

The genes are TRBV7-2 and TRBJ2-2, with 8 bases that match TRBD2. The V segment lost 4 bases and the J segment 1 base; nucleotides outside the gene matches: 8. This CDR3 contains 17 residues. In germline, CDR1 is SGHTA, CDR2 FQGNSA. Here the CDR3 DNA reads TGTGCCAGCAGCTCATCCAGCGGGAGAAGGAACACCGGGGAGCTGTTTTTT. It is translated as CASSSSSGRRNTGELFF.

This chain links TRBV21-1 with TRBJ1-5. TRBV21-1 is described as a pseudogene. CDR3 size: 14 residues. CDR3 coding DNA: TGTGCCAGCAGCAAAGGTCCTAGCAATCAGCCCCAGCATTTT. This translates into CASSKGPSNQPQHF.

Concerning this clone: The same CDR3 is also encoded by other DNA sequences in this sample. The genes are TRBV10-3 and TRBJ1-4; a weak D match, TRBD1 (6 bases). The CDR3 sequence is 15 residues long. Germline CDR1 is ENHRY and CDR2 is SYGVKD. Trimming pared 0 bases from V and 7 bases from J, leaving 12 bases between. The CDR3 bases are TGTGCCATCAGTGAGTCGAGGGGGTCGGTTGAAAAACTGTTTTTT. Protein product: CAISESRGSVEKLFF.

The chain employs TRBV5-1 and TRBJ1-1; D uncertain. The CDR3 extends over 13 amino acids. The V gene lost 4 bases and the J gene lost 4 bases, with 11 bases spanning the gap. Germline V gene data show CDR1 as SGHRS and CDR2 as YFSETQ. The CDR3 nucleotides read TGCGCCAGCAGCCCCTGGGTCACCACTGAAGCTTTCTTT. Amino acid sequence: CASSPWVTTEAFF.

The rearrangement links TRBV4-3 to TRBJ2-1; a possible D gene is TRBD1 (5 bases). This CDR3 is 14 amino acids long. The germline V gene encodes CDR1 LGHNA and CDR2 YSLEER. V was clipped by 0 bases and J by 7 bases, with 10 bases between them. In nucleotides, the CDR3 is TGCGCCAGCAGCCAAGACTGGACATCGAATGAGCAGTTCTTC. As protein: CASSQDWTSNEQFF.

The CDR3 loop is CASNESGTYEQYF. CDR3 in DNA: TGTGCCAGCAACGAAAGCGGAACCTACGAGCAGTACTTC. The J gene is TRBJ2-7, the V gene TRBV28, with D maybe TRBD2 (5 bases). In germline, CDR1 is MDHEN, CDR2 SYDVKM. The length of the CDR3 is 13 residues. Trimming cost V 7 bases and J 2 bases, with 12 bases left between them.

The chain joins TRBV5-4 to TRBJ2-7; no clear D. Trimming shortened V by 5 bases and J by 2 bases, and 14 bases separated the two germline ends. Germline V gene lookup returns CDR1 SGHNT and CDR2 YYREEE (reference sequence). CDR3 size: 14 residues. The CDR3 coding sequence is TGTGCCAGCAGTCCTGGGGTCGGCACCTACGAGCAGTACTTC. It specifies CASSPGVGTYEQYF.

This chain links TRBV21-1 with TRBJ2-4; the table's D call of TRBD1 was not tested on the DNA. TRBV21-1 has pseudogene status. There are 15 residues in the CDR3. This CDR3 is CASSPPGTGGNIQYF. CDR3 nucleotides: TGTGCCAGCAGCCCCCCTGGGACAGGGGGAAACATTCAGTACTTC.

J is TRBJ2-1 and V is TRBV7-6; 10 positions agree with TRBD2. CDR3 length: 16 amino acids. Trimming removed 1 base from V and 9 bases from J; junction bases left unmatched: 9. CDR1 SGHVS and CDR2 FNYEAQ come from the germline V gene. The CDR3 spells CASSLVRLAGDIEQFF. The CDR3 nucleotides are TGTGCCAGCAGCTTAGTCCGGCTAGCGGGGGACATTGAGCAGTTCTTC.

The gene calls are TRBV5-4 and TRBJ1-1; 7 positions agree with TRBD1. CDR3 size: 14 residues. CDR1 is SGHNT and CDR2 is YYREEE in the germline V gene (reference sequence). With 3 bases clipped from V and 2 bases from J, the junction kept 4 bases outside the gene matches. The CDR3 here is CASSSGQRNTEAFF. The CDR3 DNA reads as TGTGCCAGCAGCTCGGGACAGAGAAACACTGAAGCTTTCTTT.

This clone is a singleton in its sample. V usage is TRBV29-1 and J usage is TRBJ2-1, with D tentatively TRBD1 (6 bases). The CDR3 covers 13 residues. The ends were cut back, 6 bases at V and 2 bases at J, with 11 bases in the middle. Germline CDR1 is SQVTM and CDR2 is ANQGSEA. CDR3 region: CSVTGQTYNEQFF. DNA of the CDR3: TGCAGCGTAACCGGACAGACCTACAATGAGCAGTTCTTC.

This rearrangement joins TRBV7-9 to TRBJ2-5, with TRBD1 matching over 7 bases. This CDR3 spans 15 amino acids. The V gene's germline CDR1 is SEHNR and CDR2 FQNEAQ (reference sequence). The junction had 5 bases not matched to a gene; V was cut back by 1 base and J by 3 bases. In DNA form, the CDR3 reads TGTGCCAGCAGCTTAGTGACAGGGTGGGAAGAGACCCAGTACTTC. Residues: CASSLVTGWEETQYF.

This chain links TRBV19 with TRBJ1-2; D gene ambiguous. The germline V gene has CDR1 LNHDA and CDR2 SQIVND (reference sequence). V lost 5 bases and J 0 bases, leaving 13 bases between the germline ends. The CDR3 is 15 amino acids. The CDR3 loop reads CASSPADRANYGYTF. The CDR3 DNA reads TGTGCCAGTAGTCCGGCGGACCGAGCTAACTATGGCTACACCTTC.

The chain is built from TRBV7-6 and TRBJ2-7; 8 positions match TRBD1. Germline V CDR1 and CDR2: SGHVS, FNYEAQ. CDR3 length: 14 amino acids. The junction had 6 bases not matched to a gene; V was cut back by 5 bases and J by 3 bases. CDR3 nucleotide sequence: TGTGCCAGCAGCCCTACAGGGGGAAGCTACGAGCAGTACTTC. Its translation is CASSPTGGSYEQYF.

A single count supports this clone. This CDR3 is also generated by other DNA sequences in the sample. The chain links TRBV7-9 to TRBJ2-7; D is ambiguous. CDR3 length: 12 residues. From germline, CDR1 is SEHNR and CDR2 FQNEAQ (reference sequence). V lost 2 bases, J lost 0 bases, and 2 bases lay in between. Here the CDR3 reads CASSLSSYEQYF. The CDR3 region has the DNA TGTGCCAGCAGCTTAAGCTCCTACGAGCAGTACTTC.

This clone occurred once. This chain connects TRBV7-6 to TRBJ2-5; D might be TRBD1 or TRBD2, each matching 5 bases. V shed 1 base and J shed 5 bases, with 11 bases lying between them. The CDR3 contains 14 residues. The germline V gene encodes CDR1 SGHVS and CDR2 FNYEAQ. The DNA of the CDR3 is TGTGCCAGCAGCTTAGGTGGGGGACGGGAGACCCAGTACTTC. Its protein is CASSLGGGRETQYF.

This rearrangement joins TRBV6-4 to TRBJ1-5; D not certain. The V end was cut by 5 bases, the J end by 4 bases, with 9 bases between. The CDR3 covers 13 residues. The germline gives CDR1 MRHNA, CDR2 SNTAGT. The CDR3 nucleotides are TGTGCCAGCAGTCCTACATCTAATCAGCCCCAGCATTTT. Translated: CASSPTSNQPQHF.

This chain connects TRBV19 to TRBJ2-6; TRBD1 matches at 8 bases. V lost 10 bases to trimming and J lost 2 bases; unmatched junction nucleotides: 10. Per germline, CDR1 LNHDA and CDR2 SQIVND (reference sequence). The CDR3 has 16 amino acids. CDR3: CATYPGQAPGANVLTF. CDR3 sequence (DNA): TGTGCCACGTATCCGGGACAGGCCCCTGGGGCCAACGTCCTGACTTTC.

The chain recombines TRBV18 with TRBJ2-5; possibly TRBD1 for D (6 bases). The ends were cut back, 3 bases at V and 0 bases at J, with 17 bases in the middle. CDR1 and CDR2 (germline): KGHSH, LQKENI. The CDR3 contains 17 residues. The CDR3 reads CASSPFRDNAYQETQYF. CDR3 nucleotides: TGTGCCAGCTCACCCTTTCGGGACAACGCTTACCAAGAGACCCAGTACTTC.